This T cell receptor (beta chain) was obtained from a study of blood T cells in healthy people across ages. A sample-barcoded 5' primer and a J-beta primer mix were used in a second PCR of about 7 to 12 cycles. MiXCR was run by TCRdb on the 5' RACE reads, yielding one entry per CDR3 protein. The table has 1,100,000 or so distinct CDR3 sequences, under 45% seen once. Germline V lookup: CDR1 WNHNN, CDR2 SYGVQD (reference sequence). The CDR3 is made up of 13 amino acids. The V gene lost 9 bases and the J gene lost 2 bases, with 11 bases spanning the gap. The rearrangement joins TRBV10-1 to TRBJ2-1, with D perhaps matching TRBD1 (6 bases). The sample taken for sequencing was blood. This sequence was found in an older woman in good health. The CDR3 reads CASNDRPYNEQFF. Here the CDR3 DNA reads TGCGCCAGTAACGACAGGCCCTACAATGAGCAGTTCTTC.